This TCR beta chain was identified in a study of regulatory dendritic cells for organ transplantation. Here immunoSEQ multiplex PCR was the method, and the copy in TCRdb shows in-frame clones only, minus some. In the table there are some 19,000 clones, 70% to 80% of which are singletons. V lost 3 bases to trimming and J lost 7 bases; unmatched junction nucleotides: 9. This CDR3 is 15 amino acids long. The germline V gene has CDR1 SGHDT and CDR2 YYEEEE. The sequence was collected from a human donor in good health. Sequenced material: memory CD4+ T cells from blood. The subset here: CD45RO+ memory T cells. J is TRBJ2-5 and V is TRBV5-6, with 10 positions matching TRBD1. The CDR3 DNA reads as TGTGCCAGCAGCTCCCGGGACAGGGGTTGGGGGACCCAGTACTTC. It specifies CASSSRDRGWGTQYF.